Listed here is a single TCR beta chain. The target antigen is unknown. One end of the junction fails to match germline, which may point to a read error. This entry is derived from a study of Graves' ophthalmopathy and Graves' hyperthyroidism. Findings and caveats of the study: Ophthalmopathy progression was predicted with about 67% sensitivity and approximately 72% specificity.

CDR1 WSHSY and CDR2 SAAADI come from the germline V gene. The CDR3 totals 15 residues. Moderate-to-severe activity, CAS ≥3, NOSPECS ≥4 and duration under 3 months were recorded for donors with ophthalmopathy. RNA transcripts served as template for amplifying TCR beta CDR3 sequences. A first-round RT-PCR used HTBI primers, followed by a second-round multiplex PCR. TCRdb used MiXCR to reprocess the multiplex PCR reads, holding one entry per CDR3 protein. The data show 200,000 to 300,000 distinct CDR3 sequences, about 47% seen once. Source material: peripheral blood. The TCR originated in an adult man with Graves' ophthalmopathy. The chain uses TRBV10-2 and TRBJ2-7, with TRBD2 matching 8 bases. The CDR3: CASSAGGGRTYEQYF. The CDR3 nucleotides are TGTGCCAGCAGCGCCGGCGGGGGGCGGACCTACGAGCAGTACTTC.